The following is a TCR beta chain sequence with its context. The data derive from a study of shared clonotypes between healthy human individuals. Study-level information: CD4 naive and memory got three plates each, CD8 naive two, CD8 memory one.

CD45RO-negative, CCR7-positively selected cells formed the naive CD8 fraction, excluding terminally differentiated effector memory CD45RA+ cells. Donors had no recently reported acute infections or vaccinations and were HIV-negative. Caucasian adults residing in Nashville, Tennessee made up all the donors. Germline lookup yields CDR1 SGHNT and CDR2 YYREEE (reference sequence). The length of the CDR3 is 15 residues. V lost 2 bases and J lost 4; bases outside the gene matches: 5. Deep-level settings were used for running the assay. Produced via immunoSEQ multiplex PCR; TCRdb's table is partial and in-frame only. The table includes around 2.1 million clones, about 93% detected once.

Sequenced material: naive CD8+ T cells from PBMCs. The chain employs TRBV5-4 and TRBJ1-2, with TRBD1 matching 10 bases. The sequence derives from a man younger than 35 in good health. Some clones in this sample may be carry-over from other donors' samples. DNA of the CDR3: TGTGCCAGCAGCTTCAGACAGGGGGCTTCCTATGGCTACACCTTC. It codes for CASSFRQGASYGYTF.